These T cell receptor beta chains were read from a single sample in a study of T cells in Graves' hyperthyroidism and ophthalmopathy. TCRdb re-derived calls from the multiplex PCR reads in MiXCR, one entry per CDR3 protein. The table lists roughly 380,000 distinct CDR3 sequences, around a sixth of them singletons. Sequences were obtained from blood. These receptors all come from a woman in her thirties or forties with Graves' ophthalmopathy. Each CDR3 is given with its conserved first and last residue. Fields, in order: CDR3 length, clone size, J gene, D gene, V gene, CDR3 DNA, CDR3 protein. A D gene is named only where the DNA matches it firmly. Expanded clones get a size class; other rows say once, few or many, or leave the size out.

14 once TRBJ2-7 NA TRBV24-1 TGTGCCACCAGTGCCGGTGGGGGCGCCTACGAGCAGTACTTC CATSAGGGAYEQYF
14 many TRBJ2-6 TRBD1 TRBV12-3/TRBV12-4 TGTGCCAGCAGTACAGGGGCTGGGGCCAACGTCCTGACTTTC CASSTGAGANVLTF
13 many TRBJ1-2 NA TRBV9 TGTGCCAGCAGAGGGGACACTTACTATGGCTACACCTTC CASRGDTYYGYTF
14 few TRBJ2-7 TRBD2 TRBV5-1 TGCGCCAGCTGGAGCCCGGGACTAGAGAACGAGCAGTACTTC CASWSPGLENEQYF
15 many TRBJ2-5 NA TRBV6-5 TGTGCCAGCAGACAGGAGGGACGGTTCAAGGAGACCCAGTACTTC CASRQEGRFKETQYF
16 few TRBJ2-7 NA TRBV12-5 TGTGCTAGTGGTTTGGGGGGCGGCAGGGGCTCCTACGAGCAGTACTTC CASGLGGGRGSYEQYF
15 many TRBJ2-7 NA TRBV12-3/TRBV12-4 TGTGCCAGCAGTTTCGTCGGCAGTAACTCCTACGAGCAGTACTTC CASSFVGSNSYEQYF
16 many TRBJ1-3 NA TRBV28 TGTGCCAGCAGTACCTACAGGCTCCCCTCTGGAAACACCATATATTTT CASSTYRLPSGNTIYF
15 many TRBJ1-5 NA TRBV4-1 TGCGCCAGCAGCCAGTCCGGGGACGGGCTTCAGCCCCAGCATTTT CASSQSGDGLQPQHF
17 many TRBJ2-7 NA TRBV4-1 TGCGCCAGCAGCCAGATGTTTGGACGCAACCCCTCCTACGAGCAGTACTTC CASSQMFGRNPSYEQYF
15 NA TRBJ1-1 TRBD1 TRBV9 TGTGCCAGCAGCGTAGGGGACAGGTTGAACACTGAAGCTTTCTTT CASSVGDRLNTEAFF
13 NA TRBJ2-5 NA TRBV6-5 TGTGCCAGCAGTTACGAGGGGGTGGAGACCCAGTACTTC CASSYEGVETQYF
14 NA TRBJ2-5 TRBD1 TRBV7-2 TGTGCCAGCAGACGGGACAGACTGCAAGAGACTCAGTACTTC CASRRDRLQETQYF
13 many TRBJ2-7 TRBD1 TRBV19 TGTGCCAGTAGTAGCGACAGGGGGCGGGAGCAGTACTTC CASSSDRGREQYF
15 many TRBJ1-1 TRBD1 TRBV28 TGTGCCAGCAGTTTCCTAGGGACAGGGGGTTCGGAAGCTTTCTTT CASSFLGTGGSEAFF
14 NA TRBJ2-5 TRBD1 TRBV6-2/TRBV6-3 TGTGCCACCAGACGACAGGGAAGCCAAGAGACCCAGTACTTC CATRRQGSQETQYF
14 many TRBJ1-5 NA TRBV14 TGTGCCAGCAGCCAAGCTGGGTTGGATCAGCCCCAGCATTTT CASSQAGLDQPQHF
14 many TRBJ1-1 NA TRBV30 TGTGCCTGGACCCACCTACTGGGAACTCGGGGAGCTTTCTTT CAWTHLLGTRGAFF
14 NA TRBJ1-5 TRBD1 TRBV6-1 TGTGCCAGCAGTGAGGCAGGGGGCCTTCAGCCCCAGCATTTT CASSEAGGLQPQHF
13 many TRBJ1-5 NA TRBV10-3 TGTGCCATCAGTGAGCGGGATAATCAGCCCCAGCATTTT CAISERDNQPQHF
12 many TRBJ1-2 NA TRBV24-1 TGTGCCACCAGTGACTTGGACAGTGGCTACACCTTC CATSDLDSGYTF
13 many TRBJ2-2 NA TRBV3-1 TGTGCCAGCAGCCAAGATCTCACCGGGGAGCTGTTTTTT CASSQDLTGELFF
14 many TRBJ2-7 NA TRBV30 TGTGCCTGGAGGGGTACTAGTTATACCTACGAGCAGTACTTC CAWRGTSYTYEQYF
13 NA TRBJ2-5 TRBD2 TRBV12-3/TRBV12-4 TGTGCCAGCACCACGACTAGCGTGGGGACCCAGTACTTC CASTTTSVGTQYF
15 many TRBJ1-3 NA TRBV12-3/TRBV12-4 TGTGCCAGCAGTTCAGGCGGAGCCTCTGGAAACACCATATATTTT CASSSGGASGNTIYF
14 many TRBJ1-2 NA TRBV20-1 TGCAGTGCTGTGGGACACAGGCAGGCAGGTGGCTACACCTTC CSAVGHRQAGGYTF
15 many TRBJ2-5 TRBD1 TRBV6-5 TGTGCCAGCAGTCCTTACCAGGGGGACGGTGAGACCCAGTACTTC CASSPYQGDGETQYF
14 NA TRBJ2-5 NA TRBV10-3 TGTGCCATCAGTGATGCAGGGCTCCGGGAGACCCAGTACTTC CAISDAGLRETQYF
17 NA TRBJ2-2 NA TRBV19 TGTGCCAGTACCCCACGGGTGGCGGTCACGAACACCGGGGAGCTGTTTTTT CASTPRVAVTNTGELFF
16 many TRBJ2-7 TRBD2 TRBV11-1 TGTGCCAGCAGCCCGGGACTAGCGGGAGTGACCTACGAGCAGTACTTC CASSPGLAGVTYEQYF
14 many TRBJ2-5 TRBD2 TRBV20-1 TGCAGTGCTAGCCCCCTAGCGGGAGGACAGACCCAGTACTTC CSASPLAGGQTQYF
13 many TRBJ1-1 NA TRBV6-4 TGTGCCAGCAGTGTCGACAGACTCGGTGAAGCTTTCTTT CASSVDRLGEAFF
16 few TRBJ2-4 NA TRBV6-5 TGTGCCAGCAGTTACAGCCAGGGGGGGACCAAAAACATTCAGTACTTC CASSYSQGGTKNIQYF
14 many TRBJ2-7 TRBD1 TRBV6-1 TGTGCCAGCAGTGGATGGGACAGGGGCTACGAGCAGTACTTC CASSGWDRGYEQYF
14 NA TRBJ2-2 NA TRBV29-1 TGCAGCGTTAAAGGGGTGCTCGGGACCGGGGAGCTGTTTTTT CSVKGVLGTGELFF
18 few TRBJ2-5 TRBD2 TRBV11-1 TGTGCCAGCAGTTCCACGGCCGCGGGTGCGGGAGTCCGGGAGACCCAGTACTTC CASSSTAAGAGVRETQYF
14 many TRBJ2-2 NA TRBV10-2 TGCGCCACCTCCGAGAGGGCGCGCACCGGGGAGCTGTTTTTT CATSERARTGELFF
12 NA TRBJ2-7 NA TRBV6-1 TGTGCCAGCGGACAGACCGTCTACGAGCAGTACTTC CASGQTVYEQYF